Listed below are T cell receptor beta chains from one sample, sequenced in a study of blood T cell repertoires in COVID-19. Only in-frame clones appear in the TCRdb table, and some are missing; sequencing was by immunoSEQ multiplex PCR. The sample has 100,000 to 150,000 clones; about 86% are singletons. Sequenced input: peripheral blood. The receptors originated from a woman between 45 and 65 years old with acute or convalescent COVID-19. Both conserved end residues are part of each CDR3. D genes are given only for firm matches. Expanded clones get a size class; other rows say once, few or many, or leave the size out.

clone_size j_call d_call v_call cdr3_nt cdr3_aa
NA TRBJ1-2 NA TRBV2 TGTGCCAGCAGTGCAACAAGGGGGGGCGCAGAAGGCTACACCTTC CASSATRGGAEGYTF
NA TRBJ2-3 TRBD2 TRBV29-1 TGCAGCGTTGAACCAGCTACGTGGGAGGGAACAGATACGCAGTATTTT CSVEPATWEGTDTQYF
once TRBJ1-1 NA TRBV7-3 TGTGCCAGCAGCTCCGGACACGCGAATGAAGCTTTCTTT CASSSGHANEAFF
NA TRBJ1-6 TRBD1 TRBV12-3/TRBV12-4 TGTGCCAGCAGAGGACAGGGAGATTCACCCCTCCACTTT CASRGQGDSPLHF
NA TRBJ2-3 NA TRBV19 TGTGCCAGTAGTAATTCAAGGGGCCCGGATACGCAGTATTTT CASSNSRGPDTQYF
NA TRBJ2-7 TRBD1 TRBV7-8 TGTGCCAGCAGCTTAGCCCTGGGACAGGTAATCTACGAGCAGTACTTC CASSLALGQVIYEQYF
NA TRBJ1-3 NA TRBV7-2 TGTGCCAGCAGCTTAGGTATTGGACAGATGAGCTCTGGAAACACCATATATTTT CASSLGIGQMSSGNTIYF
once TRBJ2-3 TRBD2 TRBV6-1 TGTGCCAGCAGTGAAGCTGGGACTAGCGGGAGTACGACGCAGTATTTT CASSEAGTSGSTTQYF
NA TRBJ2-1 NA TRBV14 TGTGCCAGCAGCCCCCTAACTAGAGGTCTGTCCTACAATGAGCAGTTCTTC CASSPLTRGLSYNEQFF
NA TRBJ2-1 NA TRBV7-3 TGTGCCAGCAGCTCCCCCGGTAATGAGCAGTTCTTC CASSSPGNEQFF
few TRBJ2-1 TRBD2 TRBV28 TGTGCCAGCAGCCTACACCCGGGACTAGCGGGAGGGAATGAGCAGTTCTTC CASSLHPGLAGGNEQFF
NA TRBJ1-6 NA TRBV28 TGTGCCAGCAGGACTCCGGGGGGCCCCTATAATTCACCCCTCCACTTT CASRTPGGPYNSPLHF
NA TRBJ2-2 NA TRBV6-5 TGTGCCAGCAGTTACTCGAATAGGAACACCGGGGAGCTGTTTTTT CASSYSNRNTGELFF
NA TRBJ1-1 NA TRBV7-9 TGTGCCAGCAGCACCAGGGAGAACACTGAAGCTTTCTTT CASSTRENTEAFF
NA TRBJ2-2 TRBD2 TRBV18 TGTGCCAGCTCACCAAAGCGGGAGAAGGGAACCGGGGAGCTGTTTTTT CASSPKREKGTGELFF
NA TRBJ2-3 NA TRBV5-1 TGCGCCAGCAGTTCCCTCACAGGGAGTGGGACAGATACGCAGTATTTT CASSSLTGSGTDTQYF
NA TRBJ1-2 TRBD1 TRBV11-1 TGTGCCAGCAGCCAGGGACAGGATGGCTACACCTTC CASSQGQDGYTF
NA TRBJ1-6 TRBD1 TRBV5-1 TGCGCCAGCAGCTTGCTAGGACAGGGGTTTGGTTCACCCCTCCACTTT CASSLLGQGFGSPLHF
NA TRBJ1-2 TRBD1 TRBV19 TGTGCCAGTAGTCGGGGGGCAGGGGGCGCCTATGGCTACACCTTC CASSRGAGGAYGYTF
once TRBJ1-2 TRBD1 TRBV6-6 TGTGCCAGCAACCCCACAAACAGGGGAAGAAACTATGGCTACACCTTC CASNPTNRGRNYGYTF
few TRBJ1-5 NA TRBV19 TGTGCCAGTAGCTACTTGGGGGCAGGGGATTCCCATCAGCCCCAGCATTTT CASSYLGAGDSHQPQHF
once TRBJ2-1 NA TRBV11-3 TGTGCCAGCAGCCTAGGACAGTTGCAGTTCTTC CASSLGQLQFF
NA TRBJ1-1 TRBD1 TRBV5-1 TGCGCCAGCAGCCCACTGGGGACAGGTCACACTGAAGCTTTCTTT CASSPLGTGHTEAFF
NA TRBJ1-5 TRBD1 TRBV18 TGTGCCAGCTCACCACAGACAGGGCTGGGGAAGCCCCAGCATTTT CASSPQTGLGKPQHF
few TRBJ2-1 TRBD1 TRBV9 TGTGCCAGCAGCGTAGAGGGGGCTACCCCCACCTACAATGAGCAGTTCTTC CASSVEGATPTYNEQFF
NA TRBJ1-3 NA TRBV13 TGTGCCAGCAGCCCTACAGGGTTGGGTGATTCTGGAAACACCATATATTTT CASSPTGLGDSGNTIYF
NA TRBJ1-3 TRBD1 TRBV30 TGTGCCTGGACGGGACAGCCTAAACGCTCTGGAAACACCATATATTTT CAWTGQPKRSGNTIYF
NA TRBJ2-7 TRBD1 TRBV10-1 TGCGCCAGCAGTGAGGGGGGACAGGGGGTCTACGAGCAGTACTTC CASSEGGQGVYEQYF
NA TRBJ1-3 NA TRBV7-8 TGTGCCAGCAGCTTACACGGGGCAGGGGCTGGAAACACCATATATTTT CASSLHGAGAGNTIYF
few TRBJ1-2 NA TRBV20-1 TGCAGTGCTAGCTACCGGGATGGCTACACCTTC CSASYRDGYTF
NA TRBJ2-3 TRBD1 TRBV10-3 TGTGCCATCAGTGCCACCCACAGGGGGTCGAGCACAGATACGCAGTATTTT CAISATHRGSSTDTQYF
once TRBJ1-6 NA TRBV6-1 TGTGCCAGCAGTGAAAATGCCTACGTTTATTCACCCCTCCACTTT CASSENAYVYSPLHF
NA TRBJ1-6 NA TRBV27 TGTGCCAGCACCTCTGGAGGGTATAATTCACCCCTCCACTTT CASTSGGYNSPLHF
NA TRBJ2-2 TRBD1 TRBV10-3 TGTGCCATCCGGGACAGAGCAGTGGGGGAGCTGTTTTTT CAIRDRAVGELFF
NA TRBJ2-1 NA TRBV5-1 TGCGCCAGCAGCTTGGTGATTATGGCCAATGAGCAGTTCTTC CASSLVIMANEQFF
NA TRBJ1-2 TRBD1 TRBV9 TGTGCCAGCAGCCCTCGTGTGACAGGGGAGGGCTATGGCTACACCTTC CASSPRVTGEGYGYTF
NA TRBJ2-1 NA TRBV3-1/TRBV3-2 TGTGCCAGCAGCCAAGAAGGTTACCGGGGGGAGCAGTTCTTC CASSQEGYRGEQFF
NA TRBJ1-1 NA TRBV2 TGTGCCAGCAGCTTAGACAGCATAGGCTGGGATTGG CASSLDSIGWDW
NA TRBJ1-1 NA TRBV27 TGTGCCAGCGGGGGGGTCTTGAACACTGAAGCTTTCTTT CASGGVLNTEAFF
NA TRBJ1-1 NA TRBV9 TGTGCCAGCTCGGAGTTGAACACTGAAGCTTTCTTT CASSELNTEAFF
NA TRBJ1-3 NA TRBV4-2 TGTGCCAGCAGCCAACGAGGAGGAAACTCTGGAAACACCATATATTTT CASSQRGGNSGNTIYF
few TRBJ1-1 NA TRBV4-2 TGTGCCAGCAGCCAAGGAGTGAGGGCTGAGACTGAAGCTTTCTTT CASSQGVRAETEAFF
NA TRBJ2-1 TRBD2 TRBV5-4 TGTGCCAGCAGATCCGGGACTAGCGGGAACAATGAGCAGTTCTTC CASRSGTSGNNEQFF
NA TRBJ1-5 NA TRBV5-1 TGCGCCAGCAGCTGGGGGGTAGATCAGCCCCAGCATTTT CASSWGVDQPQHF
NA TRBJ2-7 TRBD1 TRBV3-1/TRBV3-2 TGTGCCAGCAGCCACTCCGGGACAGGGGGCTACGAGCAGTACTTC CASSHSGTGGYEQYF
NA TRBJ2-5 NA TRBV5-1 TGCGCCAGCAGCACCCAGGGGAACCAAGAGACCCAGTACTTC CASSTQGNQETQYF
NA TRBJ2-7 TRBD2 TRBV19 TGTGCCAGTAGTACTAGCGGGGGAACCTACGAGCAGTACTTC CASSTSGGTYEQYF
NA TRBJ1-6 TRBD1 TRBV5-1 TGCGCCAGCAGCGAAGGACAGGGGAATTCACCCCTCCACTTT CASSEGQGNSPLHF
NA TRBJ1-1 NA TRBV15 TGTGCCACCAGCAGTCAACAGGGACGTAGAACTGAAGCTTTCTTT CATSSQQGRRTEAFF
NA TRBJ2-7 NA TRBV2 TGTGCCAGTACTCCGCGGGACAGACTTCCCTACGAGCAGTACTTC CASTPRDRLPYEQYF
NA TRBJ2-7 NA TRBV3-1/TRBV3-2 TGTGCCAGCAGCCTCAGGGGAATTCCCTACGAGCAGTACTTC CASSLRGIPYEQYF
few TRBJ1-1 TRBD1 TRBV2 TGTGCCAGCAGTGTCTCAGGGGGCACTGAAGCTTTCTTT CASSVSGGTEAFF
NA TRBJ2-1 TRBD2 TRBV19 TGTGCCAGTACTCTCAGACCTAGCGGGAACAATGAGCAGTTCTTC CASTLRPSGNNEQFF
NA TRBJ2-7 NA TRBV10-3 TGTGCCATCAGTGAGTCGGACACCGTAGAGGAGCAGTACTTC CAISESDTVEEQYF
NA TRBJ1-2 NA TRBV6-6 TGTGCCAGCAGTTCGACAGCTAACTATGGCTACACCTTC CASSSTANYGYTF